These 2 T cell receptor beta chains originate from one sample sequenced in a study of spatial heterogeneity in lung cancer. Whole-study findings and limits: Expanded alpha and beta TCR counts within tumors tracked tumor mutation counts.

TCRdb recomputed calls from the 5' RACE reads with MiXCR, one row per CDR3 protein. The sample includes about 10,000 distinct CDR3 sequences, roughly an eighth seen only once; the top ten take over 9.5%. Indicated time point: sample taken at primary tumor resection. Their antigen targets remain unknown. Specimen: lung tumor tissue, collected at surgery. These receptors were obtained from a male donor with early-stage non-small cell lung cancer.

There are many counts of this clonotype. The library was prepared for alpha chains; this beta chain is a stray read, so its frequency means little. Written as DNA, the CDR3 is TGTGCCAGCAGTTTATCGTTTGGGTCACGCTCTAGGGGACGTGGACTAGCGCAAGCCTACGAGCAGTACTTC. This gives the protein CASSLSFGSRSRGRGLAQAYEQYF. The gene calls are TRBV27 and TRBJ2-7; 9 bases are a match to TRBD2. Per the germline V gene, CDR1 is MNHEY and CDR2 is SMNVEV (reference sequence). The CDR3 totals 24 residues. The trim removed 0 bases at V and 2 bases at J, leaving 29 bases unmatched.

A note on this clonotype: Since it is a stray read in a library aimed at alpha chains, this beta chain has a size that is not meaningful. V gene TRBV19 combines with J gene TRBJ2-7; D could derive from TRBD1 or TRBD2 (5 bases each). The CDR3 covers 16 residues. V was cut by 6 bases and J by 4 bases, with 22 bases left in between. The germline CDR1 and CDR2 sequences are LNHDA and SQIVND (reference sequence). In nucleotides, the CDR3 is TGTGCCAGTAGCGATTCCCGGGACCGGCTCCAATACGAGCAGTACTTC. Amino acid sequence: CASSDSRDRLQYEQYF. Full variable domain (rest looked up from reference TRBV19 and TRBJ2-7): DGGITQSPKYLFRKEGQNVTLSCEQNLNHDAMYWYRQDPGQGLRLIYYSQIVNDFQKGDIAEGYSVSREKKESFPLTVTSAQKNPTAFYLCASSDSRDRLQYEQYFGPGTRLTVT.